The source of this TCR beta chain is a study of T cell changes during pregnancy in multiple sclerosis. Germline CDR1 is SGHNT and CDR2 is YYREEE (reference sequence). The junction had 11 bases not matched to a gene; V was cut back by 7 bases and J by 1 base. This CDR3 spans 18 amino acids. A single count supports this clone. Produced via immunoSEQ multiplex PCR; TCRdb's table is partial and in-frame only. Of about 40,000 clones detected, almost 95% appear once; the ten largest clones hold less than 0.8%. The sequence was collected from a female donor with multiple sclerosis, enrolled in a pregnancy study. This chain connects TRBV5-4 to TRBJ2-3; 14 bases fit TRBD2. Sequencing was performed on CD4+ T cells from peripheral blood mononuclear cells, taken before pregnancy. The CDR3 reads CASSGTSGRYGGTDTQYF. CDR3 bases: TGTGCCAGCTCAGGGACTAGCGGGAGATATGGCGGCACAGATACGCAGTATTTT. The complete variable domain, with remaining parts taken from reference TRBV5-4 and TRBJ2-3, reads ETGVTQSPTHLIKTRGQQVTLRCSSQSGHNTVSWYQQALGQGPQFIFQYYREEENGRGNFPPRFSGLQFPNYSSELNVNALELDDSALYLCASSGTSGRYGGTDTQYFGPGTRLTVL.